The 6 T cell receptor beta chains given below trace back to one sample, sequenced in a study of shared clonotypes between healthy human individuals (dated by TCRdb to 2020 to 2021). Library method: the immunoSEQ multiplex PCR assay. Held by TCRdb, this immuneACCESS table contains in-frame sequences only and omits some clones. Under half of the omission traces to an unresolved V gene where checked; the cause of the rest is unknown. The sample table lists more than 1,200,000 clones, just under 99% of them with a count of one. The ten largest clones take up approximately 0.4% of the sample. The sequenced material came from naive CD4+ T cells sorted from blood. Per the publication, the cell subset or site label means: CD45RA+ positively selected. Receptor source: a man aged 25 to 45 in good health.

This rearrangement joins TRBV27 to TRBJ2-1, with 9 bases identical to TRBD2. CDR3 size: 16 residues. The ends lost 4 bases at V and 0 bases at J; junction bases unmatched: 4. Germline V gives CDR1 MNHEY, CDR2 SMNVEV (reference sequence). Here the CDR3 reads CASSSTSGYSYNEQFF. In nucleotides, the CDR3 is TGTGCCAGCAGTTCCACTAGCGGGTACTCCTACAATGAGCAGTTCTTC.

A word on this clone: The same CDR3 is also encoded by other DNA sequences in this sample. The gene calls are TRBV5-4 and TRBJ2-1, with D possibly matching TRBD2 (6 bases). Trimming removed 3 bases from V and 0 bases from J, with 7 bases in between. The CDR3 is made up of 14 amino acids. The germline CDR1 and CDR2 sequences are SGHNT and YYREEE (reference sequence). The chain's CDR3 is CASSSGSSYNEQFF. The CDR3 DNA reads TGTGCCAGCAGCTCCGGGAGCTCCTACAATGAGCAGTTCTTC.

The rearrangement uses TRBV6-5 and TRBJ2-1; TRBD2 matches 9 bases. The germline V gene encodes CDR1 MNHEY and CDR2 SVGAGI. The trim removed 4 bases at V and 3 bases at J, leaving 7 bases unmatched. The CDR3 is made up of 16 amino acids. CDR3 DNA sequence: TGTGCCAGCAGTTTACAAGCGGGAGGTTACTACAATGAGCAGTTCTTC. As protein: CASSLQAGGYYNEQFF.

The chain combines TRBV30 with TRBJ2-2; D is unresolved. V was trimmed by 3 bases and J by 5 bases, leaving 13 bases between them. The CDR3 length is 14 residues. CDR1 is GTSNPN and CDR2 is SVGIG in the germline V gene (reference sequence). The CDR3 DNA reads TGTGCCTGGAGCTTCCGGGCGGCTACCGGGGAGCTGTTTTTT. Amino acids: CAWSFRAATGELFF. Drawing the rest from reference TRBV30 and TRBJ2-2, the complete variable domain is SQTIHQWPATLVQPVGSPLSLECTVEGTSNPNLYWYRQAAGRGLQLLFYSVGIGQISSEVPQNLSASRPQDRQFILSSKKLLLSDSGFYLCAWSFRAATGELFFGEGSRLTVL.

The chain has TRBV19 and TRBJ1-2; D possibly corresponds to TRBD1 (6 bases). Germline lookup yields CDR1 LNHDA and CDR2 SQIVND (reference sequence). There are 14 residues in the CDR3. The V and J ends lost 5 bases and 6 bases respectively, with 16 bases between them. The CDR3 loop reads CASSSRDKRDGYTF. The CDR3 DNA is TGTGCCAGTAGTTCCCGGGACAAGCGAGATGGCTACACCTTC. The variable domain in full, with the rest retrieved from reference TRBV19 and TRBJ1-2, is DGGITQSPKYLFRKEGQNVTLSCEQNLNHDAMYWYRQDPGQGLRLIYYSQIVNDFQKGDIAEGYSVSREKKESFPLTVTSAQKNPTAFYLCASSSRDKRDGYTFGSGTRLTVV.

The chain recombines TRBV18 with TRBJ2-1, with D tentatively TRBD2 (6 bases). The CDR3 is 16 residues long. Germline loops: CDR1 KGHSH, CDR2 LQKENI. The V end lost 4 bases, the J end lost 2 bases, and 15 bases lay between the germline ends. CDR3 region: CASSHRESRPYNEQFF. The CDR3 DNA reads TGTGCCAGCTCACATCGGGAGTCCCGCCCCTACAATGAGCAGTTCTTC.